This note documents a single T cell receptor beta chain sequence. The CDR3 contains 15 residues. Germline-derived CDR1 and CDR2 are MGHRA and YSYEKL. With 4 bases clipped from V and 7 bases from J, the junction kept 6 bases outside the gene matches. The record originates from a study of blood T cell repertoires in COVID-19. On the study more broadly: The study drew acute and convalescent COVID-19 samples from the United States, Italy and Spain.

Profiled with immunoSEQ multiplex PCR; TCRdb holds only in-frame clones, not every one. The data hold around 160,000 clones, with approximately 83% observed a single time. The chain recombines TRBV4-1 with TRBJ1-6; 8 bases map to TRBD1. The source material was peripheral blood. The TCR sequence derives from a man aged 60 to 69 with acute or convalescent COVID-19. The CDR3 nucleotides are TGCGCCAGCAGCCGAGGGACAGGAGAAAATTCACCCCTCCACTTT. As protein: CASSRGTGENSPLHF.